These T cell receptor beta chains were read from a single sample in a study of blood T cell repertoires in COVID-19. TCRdb's table, derived via immunoSEQ multiplex PCR, lists solely in-frame clones and lacks some. The sample holds roughly 140,000 clones, about 80% seen once. Sample: peripheral blood. The receptors were sampled from a man in his sixties with acute or convalescent COVID-19. The CDR3 runs from the conserved cysteine through the conserved F or W. The D gene is left open where the match is weak.

TRBV6-6	TRBJ1-2	-	CASSYTGDYGYTF
TRBV6-5	TRBJ1-2	-	CASRPGGVTYGYTF
TRBV19	TRBJ1-1	-	CASLARGSVTEAFF
TRBV30	TRBJ1-3	-	CALRGLGNTIYF
TRBV28	TRBJ1-4	TRBD1	CASSSTGEDEKLFF
TRBV3-1/TRBV3-2	TRBJ2-2	-	CASSQDSAGANTGELFF
TRBV28	TRBJ1-6	-	CASKHNRVWSPLHF
TRBV7-2	TRBJ1-6	TRBD1	CASSTGGYSYNSPLHF
TRBV6-2/TRBV6-3	TRBJ2-5	TRBD2	CASSRTGTSGRYQETQYF
TRBV19	TRBJ2-7	-	CASSIRGGHEQYF
TRBV14	TRBJ2-1	-	CASSRGLSYNEQFF
TRBV28	TRBJ2-7	TRBD1	CASTGTGASYEQYF
TRBV19	TRBJ2-1	-	CASVEGGGQRNEQFF
TRBV2	TRBJ2-1	TRBD2	CASSASGGGNNEQFF
TRBV11-2	TRBJ2-7	-	CASSLGGGSYYEQYF
TRBV11-3	TRBJ2-1	TRBD2	CASSLRTSGRNEQFF
TRBV7-6	TRBJ1-1	-	CASSLEQYTEAFF
TRBV27	TRBJ2-2	TRBD2	CASSLEASGGAGTGELFF
TRBV19	TRBJ2-7	-	CASGSGYEQYF
TRBV11-2	TRBJ1-4	TRBD1	CASSISRGTTNEKLFF
TRBV28	TRBJ2-5	TRBD1	CASGLSTGLGFETQYF
TRBV30	TRBJ2-3	TRBD2	CAWETGTKTDTQYF
TRBV19	TRBJ2-3	TRBD2	CASSPHRALAGGPTDTQYF
TRBV7-2	TRBJ2-1	TRBD2	CASSLASGAHNEQFF
TRBV5-1	TRBJ1-1	-	CASSTNPGTNRRTEAFF
TRBV19	TRBJ2-2	-	CASSIGRGGLNTGELFF
TRBV6-5	TRBJ1-1	-	CASSLESGTEAFF
TRBV3-1/TRBV3-2	TRBJ2-3	TRBD2	CASSPGLAVTDTQYF
TRBV5-1	TRBJ1-1	-	CASSLGTGAEAFF
TRBV4-2	TRBJ2-2	-	CASSQDYTRRGVSGELFF
TRBV5-1	TRBJ2-5	TRBD2	CASSPGTSGETQYF
TRBV19	TRBJ1-1	-	CASSNAGARTEAFF
TRBV6-5	TRBJ2-7	-	CASSYSVARPIQQYF
TRBV5-1	TRBJ2-5	TRBD2	CASRRGEETQYF
TRBV5-1	TRBJ2-1	TRBD2	CASSWGVQLAGGLSSYNEQFF
TRBV19	TRBJ2-2	TRBD1	CASRDMGQGLSGELFF
TRBV2	TRBJ1-6	-	CASILGGTNNSPLHF
TRBV4-3	TRBJ2-5	-	CASSQGPLGAETQYF
TRBV2	TRBJ2-1	-	CASSALGDNEQFF